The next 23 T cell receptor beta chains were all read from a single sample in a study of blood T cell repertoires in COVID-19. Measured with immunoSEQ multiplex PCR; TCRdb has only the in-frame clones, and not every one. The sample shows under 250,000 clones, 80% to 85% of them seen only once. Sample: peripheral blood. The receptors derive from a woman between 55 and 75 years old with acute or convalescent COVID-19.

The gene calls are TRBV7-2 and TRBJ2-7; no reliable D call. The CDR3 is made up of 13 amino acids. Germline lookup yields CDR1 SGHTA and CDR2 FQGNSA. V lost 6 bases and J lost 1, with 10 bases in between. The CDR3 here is CASRSDISYEQYF. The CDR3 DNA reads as TGTGCCAGCAGATCAGATATTTCCTACGAGCAGTACTTC.

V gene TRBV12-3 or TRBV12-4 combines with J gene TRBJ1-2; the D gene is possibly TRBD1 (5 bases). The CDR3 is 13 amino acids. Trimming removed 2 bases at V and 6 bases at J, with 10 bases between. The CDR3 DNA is TGTGCCAGCAGTTTACAGGGCAGTCATGGCTACACCTTC. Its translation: CASSLQGSHGYTF.

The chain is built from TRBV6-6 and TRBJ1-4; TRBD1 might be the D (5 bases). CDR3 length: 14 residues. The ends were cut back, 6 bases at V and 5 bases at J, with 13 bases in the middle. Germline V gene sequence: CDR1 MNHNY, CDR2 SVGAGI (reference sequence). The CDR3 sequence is CASRGTGGNEKLFF. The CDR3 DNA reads TGTGCCAGCAGAGGCACAGGCGGAAATGAAAAACTGTTTTTT.

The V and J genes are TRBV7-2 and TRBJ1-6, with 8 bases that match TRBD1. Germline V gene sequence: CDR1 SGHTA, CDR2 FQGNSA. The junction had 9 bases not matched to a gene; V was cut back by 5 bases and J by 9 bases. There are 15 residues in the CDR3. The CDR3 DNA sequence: TGTGCCAGCAGCAGCTTAGCCAGGGGGCTTTCACCCCTCCACTTT. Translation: CASSSLARGLSPLHF.

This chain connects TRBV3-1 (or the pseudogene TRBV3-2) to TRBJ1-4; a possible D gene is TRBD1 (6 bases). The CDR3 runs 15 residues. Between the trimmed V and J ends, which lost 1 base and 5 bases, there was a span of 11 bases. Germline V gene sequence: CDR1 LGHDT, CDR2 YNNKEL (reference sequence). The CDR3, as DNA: TGTGCCAGCAGCCAAGGGGCAGGGGTAAATGAAAAACTGTTTTTT. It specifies CASSQGAGVNEKLFF.

CDR3 sequence reads: CASSRQGPYNEQFF. In nucleotides, the CDR3 is TGTGCCAGCAGCAGACAGGGACCCTACAATGAGCAGTTCTTC. The V and J genes are TRBV9 and TRBJ2-1, with 7 bases aligning to TRBD1. Germline V gives CDR1 SGDLS, CDR2 YYNGEE. The CDR3 extends over 14 amino acids. V dropped 4 bases and J dropped 2; count of bases not matched to a gene: 3.

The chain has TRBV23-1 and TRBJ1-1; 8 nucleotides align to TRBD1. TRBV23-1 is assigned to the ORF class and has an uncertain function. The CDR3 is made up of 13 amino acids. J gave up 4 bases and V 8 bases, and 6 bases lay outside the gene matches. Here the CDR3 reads CASGSTGGTEAFF. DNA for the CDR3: TGCGCCAGCGGATCTACAGGGGGCACTGAAGCTTTCTTT.

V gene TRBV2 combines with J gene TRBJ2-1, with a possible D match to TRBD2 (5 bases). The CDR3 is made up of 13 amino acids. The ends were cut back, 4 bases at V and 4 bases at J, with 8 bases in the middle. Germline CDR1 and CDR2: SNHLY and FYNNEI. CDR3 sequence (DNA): TGTGCCAGCAGTGGGGAGTCGTACAATGAGCAGTTCTTC. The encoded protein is CASSGESYNEQFF.

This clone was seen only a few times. For the CDR3, the DNA is TGTGCCAGCAGCTTCTCCGCAGGACAGGGGGGTTATGGCTACACCTTC. Protein product: CASSFSAGQGGYGYTF. The chain employs TRBV7-2 and TRBJ1-2; TRBD1 agrees at 10 bases. Per the germline V gene, CDR1 is SGHTA and CDR2 is FQGNSA. V shed 3 bases, J shed 5 bases, and the junction held 9 bases outside the gene matches. CDR3 size: 16 residues.

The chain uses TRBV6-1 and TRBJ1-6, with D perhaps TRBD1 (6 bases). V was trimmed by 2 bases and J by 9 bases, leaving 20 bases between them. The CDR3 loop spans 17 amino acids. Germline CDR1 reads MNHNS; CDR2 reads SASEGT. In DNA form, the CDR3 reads TGTGCCAGCAGTGAACACCGAAGCAGGGGCGCGCGTTCACCCCTCCACTTT. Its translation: CASSEHRSRGARSPLHF.

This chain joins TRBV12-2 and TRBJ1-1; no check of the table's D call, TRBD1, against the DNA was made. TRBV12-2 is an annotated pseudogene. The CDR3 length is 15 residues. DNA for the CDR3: TGTGCAAGTCGCCTCGGACAGCCAATGAACACTGAAGCTTTCTTT. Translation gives CASRLGQPMNTEAFF.

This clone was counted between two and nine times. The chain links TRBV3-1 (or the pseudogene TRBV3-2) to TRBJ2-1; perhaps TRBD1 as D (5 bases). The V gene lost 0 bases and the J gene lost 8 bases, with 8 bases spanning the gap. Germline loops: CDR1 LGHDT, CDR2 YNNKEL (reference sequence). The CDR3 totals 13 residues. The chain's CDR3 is CASSQEGPYEQFF. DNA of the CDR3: TGTGCCAGCAGCCAAGAGGGGCCCTATGAGCAGTTCTTC.

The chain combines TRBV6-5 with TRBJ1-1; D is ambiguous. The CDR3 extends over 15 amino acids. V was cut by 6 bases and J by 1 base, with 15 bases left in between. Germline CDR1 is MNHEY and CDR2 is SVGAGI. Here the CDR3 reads CASRTPGVGNTEAFF. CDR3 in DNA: TGTGCCAGCAGGACTCCGGGAGTTGGGAACACTGAAGCTTTCTTT.

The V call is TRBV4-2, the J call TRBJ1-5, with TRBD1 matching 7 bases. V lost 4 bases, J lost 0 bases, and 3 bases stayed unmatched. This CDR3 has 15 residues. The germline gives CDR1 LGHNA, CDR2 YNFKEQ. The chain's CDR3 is CASSLQGNSNQPQHF. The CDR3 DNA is TGTGCCAGCAGCCTACAGGGGAATAGCAATCAGCCCCAGCATTTT.

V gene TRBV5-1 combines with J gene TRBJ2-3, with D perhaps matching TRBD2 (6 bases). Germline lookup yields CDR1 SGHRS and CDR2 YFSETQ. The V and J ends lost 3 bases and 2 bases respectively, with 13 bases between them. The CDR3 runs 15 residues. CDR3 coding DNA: TGCGCCAGCAGCTCCGCGGGAAGCTCCACAGATACGCAGTATTTT. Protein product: CASSSAGSSTDTQYF.

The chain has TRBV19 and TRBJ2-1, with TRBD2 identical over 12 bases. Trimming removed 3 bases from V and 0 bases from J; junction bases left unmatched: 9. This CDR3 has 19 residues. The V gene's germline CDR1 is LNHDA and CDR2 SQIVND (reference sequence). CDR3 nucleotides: TGTGCCAGTAGTATGGCACCGACTAGCGGGGGAAACTCCTACAATGAGCAGTTCTTC. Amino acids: CASSMAPTSGGNSYNEQFF.

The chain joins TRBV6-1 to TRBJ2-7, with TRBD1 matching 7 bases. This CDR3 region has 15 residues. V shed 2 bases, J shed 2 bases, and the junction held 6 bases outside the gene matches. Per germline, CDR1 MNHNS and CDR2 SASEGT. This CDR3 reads CASSETQTGPYEQYF. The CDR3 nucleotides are TGTGCCAGCAGTGAAACGCAGACAGGGCCCTACGAGCAGTACTTC.

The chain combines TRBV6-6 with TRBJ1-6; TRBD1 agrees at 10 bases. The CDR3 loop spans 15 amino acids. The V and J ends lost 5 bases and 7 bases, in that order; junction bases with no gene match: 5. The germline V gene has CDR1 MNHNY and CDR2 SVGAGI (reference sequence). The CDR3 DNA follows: TGTGCCAGCAGTCCCGGGACAGGGGTCAATTCACCCCTCCACTTT. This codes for CASSPGTGVNSPLHF.

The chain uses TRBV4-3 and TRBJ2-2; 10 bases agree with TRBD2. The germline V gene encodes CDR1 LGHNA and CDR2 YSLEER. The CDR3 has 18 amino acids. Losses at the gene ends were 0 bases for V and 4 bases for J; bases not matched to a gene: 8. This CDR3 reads CASSQELAGGPGTGELFF. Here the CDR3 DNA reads TGCGCCAGCAGCCAAGAATTAGCGGGGGGCCCAGGCACCGGGGAGCTGTTTTTT.

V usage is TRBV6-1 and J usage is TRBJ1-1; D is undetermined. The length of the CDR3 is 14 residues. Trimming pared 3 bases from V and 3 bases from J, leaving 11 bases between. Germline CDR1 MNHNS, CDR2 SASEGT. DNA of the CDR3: TGTGCCAGCAGTGAGCCCGGGTCCCACACTGAAGCTTTCTTT. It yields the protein CASSEPGSHTEAFF.

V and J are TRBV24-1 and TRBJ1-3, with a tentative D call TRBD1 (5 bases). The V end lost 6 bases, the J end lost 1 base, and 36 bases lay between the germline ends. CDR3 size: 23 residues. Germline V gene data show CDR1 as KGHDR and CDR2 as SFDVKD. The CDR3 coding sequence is TGTGCCACCAGTCCCCAGGCAGGGCCCCAGACAGCCTTGAGTTCCTCTTCTGGAAACACCATATATTTT. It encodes CATSPQAGPQTALSSSSGNTIYF.

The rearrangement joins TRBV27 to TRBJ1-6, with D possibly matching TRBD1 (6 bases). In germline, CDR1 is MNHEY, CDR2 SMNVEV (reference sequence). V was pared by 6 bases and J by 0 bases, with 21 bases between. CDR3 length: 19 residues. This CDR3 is CASRPRGDTQSSYNSPLHF. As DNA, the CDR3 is TGTGCCAGCAGACCCAGAGGGGACACCCAGAGCTCCTATAATTCACCCCTCCACTTT.

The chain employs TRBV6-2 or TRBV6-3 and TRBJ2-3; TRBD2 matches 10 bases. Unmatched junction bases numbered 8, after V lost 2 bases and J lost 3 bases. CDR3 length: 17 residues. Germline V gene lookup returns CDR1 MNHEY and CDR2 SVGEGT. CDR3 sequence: CASSYPLAGERTDTQYF. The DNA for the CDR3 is TGTGCCAGCAGTTACCCCCTAGCGGGGGAGAGAACAGATACGCAGTATTTT.